Shown below are 24 T cell receptor beta chains from a single sample sequenced in a study of blood T cell repertoires in COVID-19. Assay used: immunoSEQ multiplex PCR; TCRdb lists only in-frame clones, some missing. The table records 250,000 or so clones, about 80% of them present only once. The material sequenced was peripheral blood. The receptors were sampled from a woman of 80 years or more with acute or convalescent COVID-19.

This clone was seen a single time. The chain recombines TRBV6-5 with TRBJ1-1, with a possible D match to TRBD1 (6 bases). The CDR3 loop spans 14 amino acids. Trimming left V 5 bases short and J 4 bases short, with 14 bases between. The germline V gene has CDR1 MNHEY and CDR2 SVGAGI. The DNA of the CDR3 is TGTGCCAGCAGTACCCCGGGGGGCTCCACTGAAGCTTTCTTT. Protein product: CASSTPGGSTEAFF.

This clone was detected many times. The V gene is TRBV12-3 or TRBV12-4, the J gene TRBJ1-5; D call uncertain. Between the trimmed V and J ends, which lost 6 bases and 3 bases, there was a span of 9 bases. The CDR3 totals 13 residues. The CDR3 DNA sequence: TGTGCCAGCAGCCCGTTTAACAATCAGCCCCAGCATTTT. It translates to CASSPFNNQPQHF.

The genes are TRBV6-4 and TRBJ2-1; 12 bases align to TRBD2. Germline CDR1 and CDR2: MRHNA and SNTAGT. The length of the CDR3 is 15 residues. With V trimmed by 5 bases and J by 9 bases, 8 bases remained unmatched. The CDR3 spells CASSLLAGGPSEQFF. In DNA form, the CDR3 reads TGTGCCAGCAGTCTTCTAGCGGGGGGGCCCAGTGAGCAGTTCTTC.

This chain connects TRBV7-6 to TRBJ2-2; TRBD1 might be the D (5 bases). Germline assignment: CDR1 SGHVS and CDR2 FNYEAQ. The CDR3 has 17 amino acids. Trimming left V 2 bases short and J 0 bases short, with 13 bases between. The DNA for the CDR3 is TGTGCCAGCAGCTTATCCCCAGGGCCCCCGAACACCGGGGAGCTGTTTTTT. Translating it yields CASSLSPGPPNTGELFF.

This chain joins TRBV5-1 and TRBJ1-5, with 7 nucleotides matching TRBD1. CDR1 and CDR2 (germline): SGHRS, YFSETQ. V was pared by 4 bases and J by 5 bases, with 6 bases of the junction left unmatched. This CDR3 is built from 14 residues. CDR3 sequence reads: CASSLTGFDQPQHF. In nucleotides, the CDR3 is TGCGCCAGCAGCCTGACAGGGTTTGATCAGCCCCAGCATTTT.

This chain connects TRBV18 to TRBJ1-1; D call uncertain. The CDR3 loop spans 13 amino acids. Trimming stripped 3 bases from V and 5 bases from J, with 10 bases between. CDR1 is KGHSH, CDR2 LQKENI, per germline. CDR3 loop: CASSPGGPTEAFF. Written as DNA, the CDR3 is TGTGCCAGCTCACCGGGAGGACCGACTGAAGCTTTCTTT.

V usage is TRBV10-3 and J usage is TRBJ2-3, with 8 nucleotides matching TRBD1. Unmatched junction bases numbered 7, after V lost 6 bases and J lost 2 bases. Looked up from germline, CDR1 is ENHRY and CDR2 is SYGVKD. The CDR3 consists of 15 residues. The CDR3 reads CAIRDDRGHTDTQYF. The DNA for the CDR3 is TGTGCCATCAGGGATGACAGGGGACACACAGATACGCAGTATTTT.

Here the CDR3 DNA reads TGCAGCGTTAAGCGGGGGGCCTTAAGCTCCTACAATGAGCAGTTCTTC. This codes for CSVKRGALSSYNEQFF. The V and J genes are TRBV29-1 and TRBJ2-1, with TRBD2 identical over 9 bases. The CDR3 is 16 amino acids. Trimming at V came to 5 bases and at J to 0 bases, leaving 8 bases not matched to a gene. The germline CDR1 and CDR2 sequences are SQVTM and ANQGSEA.

V usage is TRBV15 and J usage is TRBJ1-5; 7 bases fit TRBD1. V was pared by 0 bases and J by 7 bases, with 12 bases of the junction left unmatched. The CDR3 is 17 residues long. The germline gives CDR1 LNHNV, CDR2 YYDKDF (reference sequence). The CDR3 nucleotides are TGTGCCACCAGCAGAGATTCTCCTAGACAGGGTTGGCAGCCCCAGCATTTT. Translated: CATSRDSPRQGWQPQHF. The variable domain in full, completed from reference TRBV15 and TRBJ1-5, reads DAMVIQNPRYQVTQFGKPVTLSCSQTLNHNVMYWYQQKSSQAPKLLFHYYDKDFNNEADTPDNFQSRRPNTSFCFLDIRSPGLGDTAMYLCATSRDSPRQGWQPQHFGDGTRLSIL.

The chain employs TRBV7-9 and TRBJ2-2, with 8 nucleotides matching TRBD1. With V trimmed by 5 bases and J by 7 bases, 3 bases remained unmatched. CDR1 SEHNR and CDR2 FQNEAQ come from the germline V gene (reference sequence). CDR3 length: 13 amino acids. In DNA, the CDR3 is TGTGCCAGCAGCCAGGGGGCTCACGGGGAGCTGTTTTTT. This translates into CASSQGAHGELFF.

This clone was counted a few times. The V and J genes are TRBV4-3 and TRBJ1-4; D not certain. CDR1 LGHNA and CDR2 YSLEER come from the germline V gene. The ends were cut back, 1 base at V and 7 bases at J, with 19 bases in the middle. This CDR3 contains 17 residues. The CDR3 DNA is TGCGCCAGCAGCCAAGTCCTGTCGGGGTCTCGGAGTGAAAAACTGTTTTTT. Translation: CASSQVLSGSRSEKLFF.

This clone was seen at least ten times. V is TRBV10-3 and J is TRBJ2-2, with 11 bases that match TRBD2. V lost 5 bases to trimming and J lost 2 bases; unmatched junction nucleotides: 7. The CDR3 is 17 residues long. The germline V gene has CDR1 ENHRY and CDR2 SYGVKD. The CDR3 nucleotides are TGTGCCATCAGTACAAAGCTAGCGGGGGGTAACACCGGGGAGCTGTTTTTT. The encoded protein is CAISTKLAGGNTGELFF.

This chain joins TRBV3-1 (or the pseudogene TRBV3-2) and TRBJ1-2; D possibly corresponds to TRBD1 (6 bases). This CDR3 is built from 15 residues. Germline CDR1 and CDR2: LGHDT and YNNKEL (reference sequence). Between the trimmed V and J ends, which lost 1 base and 7 bases, there was a span of 16 bases. DNA for the CDR3: TGTGCCAGCAGCCAAGGACATCGGGGGGCTCTTGGCTACACCTTC. This translates into CASSQGHRGALGYTF.

This chain joins TRBV6-4 and TRBJ2-3, with 11 bases lining up with TRBD2. Trimming took 4 bases from V and 1 from J; bases not matched to a gene: 4. The CDR3 has 16 amino acids. Per the germline V gene, CDR1 is MRHNA and CDR2 is SNTAGT. In nucleotides, the CDR3 is TGTGCCAGCAGTGGACTAGCGGGGAGCCGCACAGATACGCAGTATTTT. Its translation: CASSGLAGSRTDTQYF.

This clone was counted a few times. This chain joins TRBV20-1 and TRBJ1-5; 8 bases match TRBD1. The CDR3 has 13 amino acids. The junction had 5 bases not matched to a gene; V was cut back by 3 bases and J by 7 bases. The germline V gene encodes CDR1 DFQATT and CDR2 SNEGSKA (reference sequence). The CDR3 protein is CSASQGARQPQHF. The CDR3 DNA reads as TGCAGTGCTAGTCAGGGGGCTCGGCAGCCCCAGCATTTT.

The J gene is TRBJ2-7, the V gene TRBV29-1; D remains ambiguous. Trimming removed 2 bases from V and 0 bases from J, with 17 bases in between. The V gene's germline CDR1 is SQVTM and CDR2 ANQGSEA. The CDR3 runs to 16 residues. CDR3 sequence reads: CSVENRVGTRSYEQYF. The CDR3 DNA follows: TGCAGCGTTGAAAACCGGGTTGGTACCCGCTCCTACGAGCAGTACTTC.

The V and J genes are TRBV30 and TRBJ1-5, with TRBD1 matching 8 bases. CDR3 length equals 13 residues. Germline lookup yields CDR1 GTSNPN and CDR2 SVGIG (reference sequence). The junction had 5 bases not matched to a gene; V was cut back by 3 bases and J by 7 bases. The CDR3 is CAWSPTGAQPQHF. The CDR3 DNA sequence: TGTGCCTGGAGCCCGACAGGGGCCCAGCCCCAGCATTTT.

The rearrangement links TRBV5-6 to TRBJ2-2, with 9 nucleotides matching TRBD2. Germline trimming cut 4 bases from V and 1 base from J; bases unmatched to any gene: 14. Looked up from germline, CDR1 is SGHDT and CDR2 is YYEEEE. The CDR3 runs to 19 residues. The DNA for the CDR3 is TGTGCCAGCAGCCGTGTGGGGGGAATTAGCGGGAGGAACACCGGGGAGCTGTTTTTT. This translates into CASSRVGGISGRNTGELFF.

This clone was recorded a few times. This chain uses TRBV6-1 with TRBJ2-3, with 12 bases identical to TRBD1. There are 16 residues in the CDR3. The V gene end was trimmed by 1 base and the J gene end by 6 bases; junction bases not matched to a gene: 5. CDR1 MNHNS and CDR2 SASEGT come from the germline V gene. CDR3 DNA: TGTGCCAGCAGTGAAGTCTCGGGGACAGGGGGCGATACGCAGTATTTT. This gives the protein CASSEVSGTGGDTQYF.

The chain couples TRBV3-1 (or the pseudogene TRBV3-2) to TRBJ1-6, with D tentatively TRBD1 (5 bases). The germline CDR1 and CDR2 sequences are LGHDT and YNNKEL (reference sequence). V lost 6 bases, J lost 5 bases, and 11 bases lay in between. There are 14 residues in the CDR3. The CDR3 nucleotides are TGTGCCAGCAGAACGACAGTTAATAATTCACCCCTCCACTTT. It yields the protein CASRTTVNNSPLHF.

This sequence joins TRBV3-1 (or the pseudogene TRBV3-2) and TRBJ2-5, with D maybe TRBD2 (7 bases). CDR3 length: 17 amino acids. CDR1 is LGHDT and CDR2 is YNNKEL in the germline V gene (reference sequence). The germline V and J ends were trimmed by 1 base and 2 bases, with 17 bases remaining between them. The CDR3 nucleotides are TGTGCCAGCAGCCAAGGAGGGGGATGGGGGGGACAAGAGACCCAGTACTTC. Translated: CASSQGGGWGGQETQYF.

This sequence joins TRBV5-1 and TRBJ1-1, with D possibly TRBD1 on 5 matching bases. The CDR3 runs 14 residues. V lost 4 bases and J lost 2, with 12 bases in between. The germline V gene encodes CDR1 SGHRS and CDR2 YFSETQ. Written as DNA, the CDR3 is TGCGCCAGCAGCGCCGACAGAGCAAACACTGAAGCTTTCTTT. Translated: CASSADRANTEAFF.

This clone turned up a few times. The CDR3 is CASSPGTGYGNTIYF. The CDR3 DNA reads as TGTGCCAGCAGCCCCGGGACAGGGTACGGAAACACCATATATTTT. This sequence joins TRBV7-9 and TRBJ1-3; 9 positions match TRBD1. With V trimmed by 5 bases and J by 4 bases, 6 bases remained unmatched. This CDR3 comprises 15 residues. Germline values: CDR1 SEHNR, CDR2 FQNEAQ (reference sequence).

The gene calls are TRBV18 and TRBJ2-2, with unresolved D. CDR3 length: 15 residues. V shed 3 bases and J shed 3 bases, with 11 bases lying between them. CDR1 KGHSH and CDR2 LQKENI come from the germline V gene. In DNA, the CDR3 is TGTGCCAGCTCACCTATGGTTACTTACACCGGGGAGCTGTTTTTT. It encodes CASSPMVTYTGELFF.